This T cell receptor beta chain is from a study of T-cell reconstitution after alpha-beta-depleted transplantation in children (dated by TCRdb to between 2015 and 2016). Turning to the overall study: Using TCR repertoire profiling, the study quantitatively followed how T-cell immune reconstitution unfolded in children after TCRalphabeta/CD19-depleted allogeneic hematopoietic cell transplantation.

This clonotype was observed at least ten times. Its antigen is not yet known. Per-base quality was not reported, and no clone a single base away is much larger than it. The protocol used for the library was PCR. The sample was run on an Illumina HiSeq 2500. Molecular barcoding was employed in the preparation of TCR libraries, with unique molecular identifiers being used to normalize TCRbeta repertoire quantification. TCRdb trimmed public reads at Q25 via fastp, called clones via MiXCR and kept in-frame beta chains. Entries that share a CDR3 protein sequence are merged under the most common genes and DNA. The sample profile shows 350,000 to 400,000 distinct CDR3 sequences; more than 10% of them were found once. The biggest ten clones account for about 4.5% of the sample. Trimming removed 0 bases from V and 6 bases from J, leaving 12 bases between the germline ends. There are 14 amino acids in the CDR3, from cysteine to phenylalanine inclusive. CDR3 DNA only is kept here, 42 bases in frame from base 1. CDR1 is given as DFQATT and CDR2 as SNEGSKA, both from the germline V gene (reference sequence).

The clonotype comes from a human donor who donated a stem cell graft to a child with Fanconi anemia. Sequencing used PBMCs, obtained from the stem cell graft. The sequence joins TRBV20-1 to TRBJ1-5; a tentative D call is TRBD1 (5 bases match). The nucleotides read TGCAGTGCTAGAGATCGTGCGGGGGGTCAGCCCCAGCATTTT. Its protein reads: CSARDRAGGQPQHF.